The following is a T cell receptor beta chain sequence with its context. This entry is derived from a study of T cell responses to AZD1222 COVID-19 vaccine. Some clones are missing from TCRdb's copy, which holds only in-frame ones; the method was immunoSEQ multiplex PCR. The profile shows fewer than 45,000 clones, around nine tenths of them singletons. Germline V gene data show CDR1 as SGHTA and CDR2 as FQGNSA. CDR3 length: 13 residues. The V gene lost 1 base and the J gene lost 0 bases, with 4 bases spanning the gap. The starting material was peripheral blood, obtained on day 0 of AZD1222 vaccination. The V gene is TRBV7-2, the J gene TRBJ2-7, with D uncertain. The receptor was derived from an adult in good health. The CDR3 reads CASSLGVSYEQYF. For the CDR3, the DNA is TGTGCCAGCAGCTTAGGGGTCTCCTACGAGCAGTACTTC.